A selection of T cell receptor beta chains follows, all from one sample in a study of T-cell memory formation after mild COVID-19. TCRdb re-called the 5' RACE reads through MiXCR, storing one row per CDR3 protein. The sample has about 200,000 distinct CDR3 sequences, 9.5% to 10% seen once. Material for sequencing was PBMCs or a T cell subset sorted from them (not recorded which). These receptors were collected from a man younger than 35 who had mild COVID-19 (a few samples of this study predate the infection). Cell type and time point are not known. The CDR3 runs from the conserved cysteine through the conserved F or W. Size tells how often a clone was seen (once, few, many) or the class of an expanded clone, and some rows leave it out.

TRBJ2-5	TRBV30	NA	CAWSGGARVVETQYF
TRBJ2-5	TRBV29-1	many	CSVATGVETQYF
TRBJ2-1	TRBV6-2/TRBV6-3	few	CASTRAGGSSGREQFF
TRBJ2-4	TRBV12-3/TRBV12-4	few	CASIESLTGGQNIQYF
TRBJ1-1	TRBV29-1	NA	CSVGRKNTEAFF
TRBJ2-1	TRBV24-1	many	CATSGYGNEQFF
TRBJ1-1	TRBV5-1	NA	CASSRGGPPTEAFF
TRBJ1-4	TRBV7-9	NA	CASSSHGGEEKLFF
TRBJ2-1	TRBV7-3	few	CASKTGQGPNEQFF
TRBJ2-5	TRBV5-1	NA	CASSLNTGGVAETQYF
TRBJ2-3	TRBV4-3	few	CASSQDRGGGAAADTQYF
TRBJ1-5	TRBV18	many	CASSPLVATHQNSNQPQHF
TRBJ1-5	TRBV15	NA	CATSREGQPNQPQHF
TRBJ2-2	TRBV3-1	few	CASSQTAGLAGTGELFF
TRBJ2-2	TRBV28	NA	CASQGQRNTGELFF
TRBJ1-1	TRBV5-1	many	CASSASFVVDTEAFF
TRBJ1-2	TRBV7-9	many	CASSLSPTGYGYTF
TRBJ2-1	TRBV7-2	NA	CASSPDRGYYNEQFF
TRBJ1-1	TRBV12-3/TRBV12-4	NA	CASSLWGTEAFF
TRBJ2-5	TRBV11-2	many	CASIQGAGAQYF
TRBJ2-5	TRBV10-3	few	CAIRERGAVETQYF
TRBJ1-1	TRBV15	many	CATSPLTGVNTEAFF
TRBJ2-1	TRBV7-3	many	CASSMSSYNEQFF
TRBJ1-2	TRBV6-7	NA	CASSYLPSLPMDPGYTF